The entry that follows covers one T cell receptor (beta chain) sequence. The record originates from a study of radiotherapy plus CTLA-4 blockade in lung cancer. Measured with immunoSEQ multiplex PCR; TCRdb has only the in-frame clones, and not every one. The sample yields 35,000 to 55,000 clones, 60% to 80% seen once. This CDR3 is 17 amino acids long. Trimming pared 4 bases from V and 0 bases from J, leaving 18 bases between. Per the germline V gene, CDR1 is SEHNR and CDR2 is FQNEAQ (reference sequence). The sequence was obtained from a human donor with non-small cell lung cancer whose response to radiotherapy plus ipilimumab could not be evaluated. Source: peripheral blood, taken from a patient treated with radiotherapy plus ipilimumab. V usage is TRBV7-9 and J usage is TRBJ1-1, with TRBD1 as a possible D gene (6 bases). Here the CDR3 reads CASSSYGTPYVNTEAFF. The DNA of the CDR3 is TGTGCCAGCAGCTCCTACGGGACACCATACGTGAACACTGAAGCTTTCTTT.